This T cell receptor beta chain was identified in a study of T cell repertoires in cytomegalovirus infection. Background on the study: Public TCR beta signatures indicated both CMV infection and matching HLA type.

This clonotype was recorded at least ten times. Antigen: not known. CDR1 is SEHNR and CDR2 is FQNEAQ in the germline V gene (reference sequence). The CDR3 is 15 amino acids. V was pared by 5 bases and J by 0 bases, with 4 bases of the junction left unmatched. Study-wide findings and caveats: HLA-C-restricted CMV clonotypes gave the most frequent clonotype in two of eight donors. Cumulated frequencies of public TCR beta families served to identify carriers of CMV plus the relevant HLA.

TCRdb reanalysed the reads using MiXCR and keeps one entry per CDR3 protein. The sample holds just over 150,000 distinct CDR3 sequences; about 25% are singletons and the top ten take approximately 10%. Sample: PBMCs. The chain couples TRBV7-9 to TRBJ2-3; 8 nucleotides match TRBD1. The receptor's source is a human donor in good health (CMV status not recorded). Some clones in this sample may be carry-over from other donors' samples. CDR3 bases: TGTGCCAGCAGCCCTGACAGGGGAAGCACAGATACGCAGTATTTT. It encodes CASSPDRGSTDTQYF. The full variable domain, rest sourced from reference TRBV7-9 and TRBJ2-3, is DTGVSQNPRHKITKRGQNVTFRCDPISEHNRLYWYRQTLGQGPEFLTYFQNEAQLEKSRLLSDRFSAERPKGSFSTLEIQRTEQGDSAMYLCASSPDRGSTDTQYFGPGTRLTVL.